A single sample is the source of the 5 T cell receptor beta chains below, sequenced in a study of CD8 T cells in ankylosing spondylitis. General study findings and limits: What appeared characteristic of ankylosing spondylitis blood was a TCR beta motif of fewer than ten highly homologous variants.

TCRdb reprocessed the 5' RACE reads with MiXCR, giving one entry per CDR3 protein. The top ten clones hold under 20% of a sample with 670,000 or so distinct CDR3 sequences, under 20% of them seen once. For these receptors, no antigen is known. Sequencing was performed on blood, either unsorted or a sorted T cell fraction (not recorded which). The receptor source for this set is a male donor with ankylosing spondylitis.

This clonotype was detected many times. V gene TRBV2 combines with J gene TRBJ2-1; D uncertain. V was clipped by 2 bases and J by 9 bases, with 17 bases between them. The CDR3 has 15 residues. Germline V lookup: CDR1 SNHLY, CDR2 FYNNEI. The CDR3 here is CASSETTRVLTEQFF. The CDR3, as DNA: TGTGCCAGCAGTGAAACGACACGGGTGTTGACTGAGCAGTTCTTC.

The genes are TRBV7-6 and TRBJ2-7, with D unclear. Trimming pared 2 bases from V and 5 bases from J, leaving 19 bases between. The CDR3 is 16 amino acids. Germline CDR1 is SGHVS and CDR2 is FNYEAQ. This CDR3 reads CASSLFPAGVADEQYF. DNA of the CDR3: TGTGCCAGCAGCTTATTCCCCGCCGGAGTCGCCGACGAGCAGTACTTC. Drawing the rest from reference TRBV7-6 and TRBJ2-7, the complete variable domain is GAGVSQSPRYKVTKRGQDVALRCDPISGHVSLYWYRQALGQGPEFLTYFNYEAQQDKSGLPNDRFSAERPEGSISTLTIQRTEQRDSAMYRCASSLFPAGVADEQYFGPGTRLTVT.

This clonotype was counted a few times. The V and J genes are TRBV7-9 and TRBJ1-1; D might be TRBD1 (6 bases). Germline V gives CDR1 SEHNR, CDR2 FQNEAQ (reference sequence). The CDR3 loop spans 12 amino acids. Deletions cut 5 bases from V and 5 bases from J, with 9 bases between. Here the CDR3 DNA reads TGTGCCAGCAGCCGGGGGCGGACTGAAGCTTTCTTT. Translating gives CASSRGRTEAFF.

In this sample, this clonotype turned up a few times. The J gene is TRBJ2-1, the V gene TRBV7-3; D unresolved. The CDR3 consists of 15 residues. The V end was cut by 5 bases, the J end by 3 bases, with 14 bases between. Germline assignment: CDR1 SGHTA and CDR2 FQGTGA. CDR3 nucleotide sequence: TGTGCCAGCAGCCCAGGCGAAGGGATCTACAATGAGCAGTTCTTC. This translates into CASSPGEGIYNEQFF.

The chain couples TRBV6-2 or TRBV6-3 to TRBJ1-2; D gene unclear. Trimming stripped 8 bases from V and 4 bases from J, with 11 bases between. The CDR3 runs 12 residues. In germline, CDR1 is MNHEY, CDR2 SVGEGT. CDR3 region: CASRGRIYGYTF. Written as DNA, the CDR3 is TGTGCCAGCCGAGGCCGGATCTATGGCTACACCTTC.